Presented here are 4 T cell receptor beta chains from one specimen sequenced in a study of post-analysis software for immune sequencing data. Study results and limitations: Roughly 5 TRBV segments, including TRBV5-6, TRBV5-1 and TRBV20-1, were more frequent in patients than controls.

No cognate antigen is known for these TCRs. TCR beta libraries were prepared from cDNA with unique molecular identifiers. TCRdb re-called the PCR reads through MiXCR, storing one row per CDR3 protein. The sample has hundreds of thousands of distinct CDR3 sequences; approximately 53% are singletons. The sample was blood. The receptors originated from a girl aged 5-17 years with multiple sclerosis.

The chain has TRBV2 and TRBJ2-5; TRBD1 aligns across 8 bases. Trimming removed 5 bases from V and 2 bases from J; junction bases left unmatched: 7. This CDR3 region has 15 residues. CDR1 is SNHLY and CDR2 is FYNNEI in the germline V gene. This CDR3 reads CASSPSWTGQETQYF. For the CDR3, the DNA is TGTGCCAGCAGTCCTTCATGGACAGGGCAAGAGACCCAGTACTTC.

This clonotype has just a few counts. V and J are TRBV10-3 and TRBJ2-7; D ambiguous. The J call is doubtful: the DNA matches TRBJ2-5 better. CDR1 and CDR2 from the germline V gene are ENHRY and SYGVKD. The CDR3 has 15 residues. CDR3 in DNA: TGTGCCATCAGTGAGTCCGACCGCGCGGAGGAGACCCAGTACTTC. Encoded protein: CAISESDRAEETQYF.

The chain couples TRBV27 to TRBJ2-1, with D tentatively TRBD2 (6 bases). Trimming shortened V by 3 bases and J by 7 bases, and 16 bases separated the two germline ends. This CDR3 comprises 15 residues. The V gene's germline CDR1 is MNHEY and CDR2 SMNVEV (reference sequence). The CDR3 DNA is TGTGCCAGCAGTTTCCTGTTCGGGAGTACGAATGAGCAGTTCTTC. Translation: CASSFLFGSTNEQFF.

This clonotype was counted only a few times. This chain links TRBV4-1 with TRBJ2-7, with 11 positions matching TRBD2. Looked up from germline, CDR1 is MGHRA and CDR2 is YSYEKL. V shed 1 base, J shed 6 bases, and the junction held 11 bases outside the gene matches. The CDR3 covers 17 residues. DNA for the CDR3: TGCGCCAGCAGCCAAGGACTAGCGGGGTCCCCCAGGGGCGAGCAGTACTTC. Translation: CASSQGLAGSPRGEQYF.